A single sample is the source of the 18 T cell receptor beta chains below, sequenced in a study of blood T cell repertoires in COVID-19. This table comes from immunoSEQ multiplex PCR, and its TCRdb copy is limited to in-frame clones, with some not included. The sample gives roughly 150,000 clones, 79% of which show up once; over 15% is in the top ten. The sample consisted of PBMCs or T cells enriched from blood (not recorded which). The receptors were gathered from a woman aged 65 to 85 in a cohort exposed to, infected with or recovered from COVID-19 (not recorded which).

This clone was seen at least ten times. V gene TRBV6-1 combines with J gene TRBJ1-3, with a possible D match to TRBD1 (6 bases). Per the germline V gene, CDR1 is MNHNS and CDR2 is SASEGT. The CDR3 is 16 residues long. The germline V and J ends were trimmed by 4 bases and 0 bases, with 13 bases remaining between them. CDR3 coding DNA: TGTGCCAGCAGTGTTGCCACAGGGCTCTCTGGAAACACCATATATTTT. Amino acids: CASSVATGLSGNTIYF.

The CDR3 DNA follows: TGTGCCAGCAGCTTTAAGATGAACACCTACGAGCAGTACTTC. It specifies CASSFKMNTYEQYF. This chain connects TRBV5-6 to TRBJ2-7, with no clear D. From germline, CDR1 is SGHDT and CDR2 YYEEEE. Trimming took off 2 bases at V and 2 bases at J, with 11 bases between the two ends. The CDR3 runs to 14 residues.

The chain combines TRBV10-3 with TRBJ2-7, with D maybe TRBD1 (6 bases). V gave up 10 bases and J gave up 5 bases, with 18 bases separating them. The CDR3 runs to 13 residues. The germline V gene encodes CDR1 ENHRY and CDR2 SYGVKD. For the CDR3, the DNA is TGTGCCACCCACCACAAGACAGGCGACGAGCAGTACTTC. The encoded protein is CATHHKTGDEQYF.

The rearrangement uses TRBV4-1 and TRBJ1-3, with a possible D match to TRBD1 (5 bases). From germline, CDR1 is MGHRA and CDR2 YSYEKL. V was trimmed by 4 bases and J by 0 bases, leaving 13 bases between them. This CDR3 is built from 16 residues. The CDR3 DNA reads TGCGCCAGCAGCCCGAAAACAGGTTCCTCTGGAAACACCATATATTTT. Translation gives CASSPKTGSSGNTIYF.

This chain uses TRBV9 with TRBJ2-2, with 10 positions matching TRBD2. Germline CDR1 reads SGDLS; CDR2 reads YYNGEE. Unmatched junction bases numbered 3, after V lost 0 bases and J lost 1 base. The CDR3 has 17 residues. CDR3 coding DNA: TGTGCCAGCAGCGTAGGGACTAGCGGATTGAACACCGGGGAGCTGTTTTTT. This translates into CASSVGTSGLNTGELFF.

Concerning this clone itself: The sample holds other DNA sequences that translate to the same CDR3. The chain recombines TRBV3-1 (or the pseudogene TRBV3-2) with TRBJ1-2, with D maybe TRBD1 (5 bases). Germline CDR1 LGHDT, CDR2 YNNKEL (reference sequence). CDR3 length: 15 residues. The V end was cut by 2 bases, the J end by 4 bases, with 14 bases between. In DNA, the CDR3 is TGTGCCAGCAGCCAAAGCGGCGGGGCTGGCTATGGCTACACCTTC. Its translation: CASSQSGGAGYGYTF.

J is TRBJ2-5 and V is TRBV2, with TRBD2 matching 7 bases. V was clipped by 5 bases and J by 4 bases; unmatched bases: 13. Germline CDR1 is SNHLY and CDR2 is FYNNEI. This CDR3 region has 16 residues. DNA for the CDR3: TGTGCCAGCAGTATCCACGAGGTGGGGGGGAGAGAGACCCAGTACTTC. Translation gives CASSIHEVGGRETQYF.

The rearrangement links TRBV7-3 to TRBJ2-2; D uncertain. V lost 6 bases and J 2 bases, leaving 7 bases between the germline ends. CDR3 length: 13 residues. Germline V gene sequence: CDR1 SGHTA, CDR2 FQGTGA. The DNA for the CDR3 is TGTGCCAGCAGTACAGTAAACACCGGGGAGCTGTTTTTT. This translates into CASSTVNTGELFF.

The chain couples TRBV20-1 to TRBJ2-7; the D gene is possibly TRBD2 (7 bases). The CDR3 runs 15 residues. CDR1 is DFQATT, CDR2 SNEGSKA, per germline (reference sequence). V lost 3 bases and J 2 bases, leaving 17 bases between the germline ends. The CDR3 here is CSASEGGGGTYEQYF. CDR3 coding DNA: TGCAGTGCTAGTGAGGGGGGGGGAGGCACCTACGAGCAGTACTTC.

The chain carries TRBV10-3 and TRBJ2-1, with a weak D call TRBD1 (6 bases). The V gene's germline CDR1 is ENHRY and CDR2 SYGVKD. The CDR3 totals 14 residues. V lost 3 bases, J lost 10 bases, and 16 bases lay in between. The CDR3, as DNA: TGTGCCATCAGTGATCCGGGACATTTATGGGAGCAGTTCTTC. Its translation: CAISDPGHLWEQFF.

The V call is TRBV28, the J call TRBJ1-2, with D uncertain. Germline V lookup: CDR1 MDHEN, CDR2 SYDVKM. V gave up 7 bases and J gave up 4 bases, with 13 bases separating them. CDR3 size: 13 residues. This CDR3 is CASTWGEGYGYTF. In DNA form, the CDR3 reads TGTGCCAGCACTTGGGGAGAGGGCTATGGCTACACCTTC.

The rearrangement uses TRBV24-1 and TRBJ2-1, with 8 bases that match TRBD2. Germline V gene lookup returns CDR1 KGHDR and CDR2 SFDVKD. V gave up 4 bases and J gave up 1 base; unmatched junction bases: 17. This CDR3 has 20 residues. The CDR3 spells CATSEEYGRAGGPSYNEQFF. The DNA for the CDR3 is TGTGCCACCAGTGAGGAGTACGGGAGGGCGGGAGGCCCGTCCTACAATGAGCAGTTCTTC.

CDR3 sequence: CASSLYRPWGGEHYGYTF. Here the CDR3 DNA reads TGTGCCAGCAGTTTATATCGGCCCTGGGGGGGGGAACACTATGGCTACACCTTC. This chain links TRBV27 with TRBJ1-2; D is perhaps TRBD1 (5 bases). Trimming shortened V by 1 base and J by 3 bases, and 21 bases separated the two germline ends. The CDR3 consists of 18 residues. From germline, CDR1 is MNHEY and CDR2 SMNVEV (reference sequence).

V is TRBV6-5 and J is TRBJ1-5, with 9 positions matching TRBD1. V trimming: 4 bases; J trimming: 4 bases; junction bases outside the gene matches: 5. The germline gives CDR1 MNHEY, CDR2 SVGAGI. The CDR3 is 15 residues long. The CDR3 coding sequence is TGTGCCAGCAGTTCGACAGGGGGGGAGAATCAGCCCCAGCATTTT. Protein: CASSSTGGENQPQHF.

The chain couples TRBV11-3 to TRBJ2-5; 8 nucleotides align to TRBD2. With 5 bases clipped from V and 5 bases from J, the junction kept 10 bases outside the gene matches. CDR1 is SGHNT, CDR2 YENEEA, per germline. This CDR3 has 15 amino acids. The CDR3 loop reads CASSPGGTGGETQYF. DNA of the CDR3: TGTGCCAGCAGCCCCGGGGGTACGGGAGGGGAGACCCAGTACTTC.

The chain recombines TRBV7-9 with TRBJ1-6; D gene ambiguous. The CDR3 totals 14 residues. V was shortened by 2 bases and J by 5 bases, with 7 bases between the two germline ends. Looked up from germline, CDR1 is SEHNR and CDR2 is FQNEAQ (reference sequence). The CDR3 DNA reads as TGTGCCAGCAGCTTAAGCAGGAATAATTCACCCCTCCACTTT. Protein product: CASSLSRNNSPLHF. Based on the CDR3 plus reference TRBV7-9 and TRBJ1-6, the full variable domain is DTGVSQNPRHKITKRGQNVTFRCDPISEHNRLYWYRQTLGQGPEFLTYFQNEAQLEKSRLLSDRFSAERPKGSFSTLEIQRTEQGDSAMYLCASSLSRNNSPLHFGNGTRLTVT.

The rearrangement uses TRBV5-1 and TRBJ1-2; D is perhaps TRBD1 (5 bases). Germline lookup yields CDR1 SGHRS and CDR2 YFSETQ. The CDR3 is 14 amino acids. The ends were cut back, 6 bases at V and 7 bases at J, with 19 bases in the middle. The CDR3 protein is CASKNPGSGGGYTF. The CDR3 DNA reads TGCGCCAGCAAAAATCCCGGGTCCGGGGGTGGCTACACCTTC.

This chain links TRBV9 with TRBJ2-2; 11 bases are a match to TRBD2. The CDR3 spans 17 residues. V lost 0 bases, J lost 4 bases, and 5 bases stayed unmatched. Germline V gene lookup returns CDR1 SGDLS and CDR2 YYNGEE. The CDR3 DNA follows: TGTGCCAGCAGCGTAGATAGCGGGAGGGCCTTCACCGGGGAGCTGTTTTTT. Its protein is CASSVDSGRAFTGELFF.